This T cell receptor (beta chain) was found in a study of shared clonotypes between healthy human individuals. Study-level findings and limits: Approximately 4.6% of naive CD4 clonotypes were common to a few donors.

Produced via immunoSEQ multiplex PCR; TCRdb's table is partial and in-frame only. Of fewer than 1.6 million clones in the sample, less than 99% are singletons; the top ten hold approximately 0.4%. Germline CDR1 reads LGHNA; CDR2 reads YSLEER. This CDR3 has 15 amino acids. Between the trimmed V and J ends, which lost 1 base and 3 bases, there was a span of 12 bases. In regard to this clone: Its target is unknown.

The rearrangement links TRBV4-3 to TRBJ1-2, with a possible D match to TRBD1 (6 bases). The TCR was taken from a man aged 25 to 40 in good health. Sequenced material: naive CD4+ T cells sorted from blood. The subset here: CD45RA+ positively selected. For the CDR3, the DNA is TGCGCCAGCAGCCAAGGGGGGTCAGGGGACTATGGCTACACCTTC. Translating gives CASSQGGSGDYGYTF.